A selection of T cell receptor beta chains follows, all from one sample in a study of beta chain features in type 1 diabetes. The method was immunoSEQ multiplex PCR; TCRdb's version includes in-frame clones alone and lacks a portion of them. The repertoire includes 120,000 to 150,000 clones, 10% to 15% of them detected once, and around 1.4% sits in the top ten. Sequencing was performed on central memory CD4+ T cells from blood. These TCRs come from a man aged 18 to 29 with type 1 diabetes. Both conserved end residues are part of each CDR3. The order of the fields is V gene, J gene, clone size, D gene, CDR3 DNA, CDR3 protein. A D gene is named only where the DNA matches it firmly. Clone size is given for some rows only: seen once, a few or many times, or a class if the clone is expanded.

>TRBV30|TRBJ1-1|few|.
TGTGCCTGGAGTGTACATTTAGGCACGGGGGGCACTGAAGCTTTCTTT
CAWSVHLGTGGTEAFF
>TRBV5-4|TRBJ1-1|.|TRBD1
TGTGCCAGCCTGGGACAGGGGACTGTTAAGAACACTGAAGCTTTCTTT
CASLGQGTVKNTEAFF
>TRBV4-1|TRBJ2-3|few|.
TGCGCCAGCGTAGACCGGGAATCGGGCACAGATACGCAGTATTTT
CASVDRESGTDTQYF
>TRBV19|TRBJ2-1|.|TRBD1
TGTGCCAGTACCTCAGGGACAGGAGAGTACAATGAGCAGTTCTTC
CASTSGTGEYNEQFF
>TRBV5-1|TRBJ2-1|few|.
TGCGCCAGCAGCTTGGCCCTAACAGGGACGGTGAATGAGCAGTTCTTC
CASSLALTGTVNEQFF
>TRBV9|TRBJ2-1|many|.
TGTGCCAGCAGCGTAGCAGACCGAACCTACAATGAGCAGTTCTTC
CASSVADRTYNEQFF
>TRBV29-1|TRBJ2-5|few|.
TGCAGCGTTGAAGGGACCCTTAAAGAGACCCAGTACTTC
CSVEGTLKETQYF
>TRBV13|TRBJ2-1|many|.
TGTGCCAGCAGCGACAGGACACGCTCCTACAATGAGCAGTTCTTC
CASSDRTRSYNEQFF
>TRBV10-3|TRBJ2-5|few|TRBD2
TGTGCCATCCGTGGCGGGGGGGCCACACAAGAGACCCAGTACTTC
CAIRGGGATQETQYF
>TRBV18|TRBJ2-7|few|.
TGTGCCAGCTCACCAGGGGGCGGCCCCTACGAGCAGTACTTC
CASSPGGGPYEQYF
>TRBV25-1|TRBJ1-1|few|.
TGTGCCAGCAGTCGAGGGCACACTGAAGCTTTCTTT
CASSRGHTEAFF
>TRBV18|TRBJ1-1|.|.
TGTGCCAGCTCACCACCGAATTCCCGGATTGAAGCTTTCTTT
CASSPPNSRIEAFF
>TRBV4-1|TRBJ1-6|many|.
TGCGCCAGCAGCCAAGCGTCGACAGGCAATAATTCACCCCTCCACTTT
CASSQASTGNNSPLHF
>TRBV14|TRBJ1-6|.|.
TGTGCCAGCAGCCCAGAGTACGCTTCACCCCTCCACTTT
CASSPEYASPLHF
>TRBV27|TRBJ1-5|.|TRBD1
TGTGCCAGCAGTCTCCAGGGGGCATATCAGCCCCAGCATTTT
CASSLQGAYQPQHF